This T cell receptor (beta chain) came from a study of blood T cell repertoires in COVID-19. V dropped 4 bases and J dropped 4; count of bases not matched to a gene: 2. Per the germline V gene, CDR1 is MDHEN and CDR2 is SYDVKM. The CDR3 contains 13 residues. Sequenced by immunoSEQ multiplex PCR; TCRdb stores in-frame clones only, minus some. The data show under 300,000 clones, with about 85% seen just once and around 6% held by the top ten. The receptor was derived from a woman aged 30 to 39 with acute COVID-19. V is TRBV28 and J is TRBJ2-5; 8 positions agree with TRBD2. The sample consisted of PBMCs or T cells enriched from blood (not recorded which). CDR3 region: CASSYGRGETQYF. CDR3 DNA: TGTGCCAGCAGTTACGGGAGGGGAGAGACCCAGTACTTC.